These 23 T cell receptor beta chains originate from one sample sequenced in a study of CD8+ T cells in alopecia areata. After isolation, RNA underwent reverse transcription to generate cDNA as the sequencing template. Clones were read by immunoSEQ multiplex PCR, and TCRdb kept only the in-frame ones, dropping some. Seen here are 100,000 to 150,000 clones, approximately 58% observed once, and the top ten hold roughly 4.8%. This material consisted of CD4+ T cells sorted from blood, taken at week 0. These receptors originate from a human donor with alopecia areata.

The rearrangement uses TRBV10-3 and TRBJ1-5, with D tentatively TRBD1 (6 bases). CDR3 length: 14 residues. V lost 10 bases to trimming and J lost 4 bases, with 17 bases between them. CDR1 and CDR2 from the germline V gene are ENHRY and SYGVKD. The CDR3 bases are TGTGCCACCAGAGGACAGACTGAAAATCAGCCCCAGCATTTT. Protein sequence: CATRGQTENQPQHF.

This chain joins TRBV28 and TRBJ1-2; perhaps TRBD1 as D (6 bases). The CDR3 has 15 residues. Germline values: CDR1 MDHEN, CDR2 SYDVKM. Trimming took off 8 bases at V and 6 bases at J, with 22 bases between the two ends. CDR3 sequence reads: CASFGPGGGLDGYTF. DNA of the CDR3: TGTGCCAGCTTTGGCCCCGGCGGGGGGCTAGATGGCTACACCTTC.

The CDR3 DNA sequence: TGTGCCAGCAGCCCTCCTTCGACAGGGGGCGAAGAGACCCAGTACTTC. This codes for CASSPPSTGGEETQYF. This rearrangement joins TRBV21-1 to TRBJ2-5; the table's D call, TRBD1, has no DNA check behind it. TRBV21-1 corresponds to a pseudogene. The CDR3 is made up of 16 amino acids.

The chain uses TRBV2 and TRBJ2-1; D is possibly TRBD2 (5 bases). The CDR3 runs 13 residues. V was shortened by 3 bases and J by 5 bases, with 8 bases between the two germline ends. Germline V lookup: CDR1 SNHLY, CDR2 FYNNEI. CDR3 DNA: TGTGCCAGCAGTGAGGGAGCGAACAATGAGCAGTTCTTC. Encoded protein: CASSEGANNEQFF.

This clone turned up a few times. At the DNA level, this CDR3 is encoded by other sequences in the same sample as well. The chain employs TRBV5-1 and TRBJ1-1; no reliable D call. The CDR3 totals 13 residues. The germline V gene encodes CDR1 SGHRS and CDR2 YFSETQ. Trimming removed 0 bases at V and 1 base at J, with 4 bases between. CDR3 region: CASSLAGNTEAFF. As DNA, the CDR3 is TGCGCCAGCAGCTTGGCGGGGAACACTGAAGCTTTCTTT.

This clone was seen a few times. The V and J genes are TRBV14 and TRBJ2-1; 7 nucleotides match TRBD2. Looked up from germline, CDR1 is SGHDN and CDR2 is FVKESK. J gave up 7 bases and V 4 bases, and 10 bases lay outside the gene matches. The CDR3 sequence is 15 residues long. CDR3 nucleotide sequence: TGTGCCAGCAGCCCACTGAGGTCGGGAGGAAATGAGCAGTTCTTC. Protein: CASSPLRSGGNEQFF.

This clone has just one count. The chain has TRBV7-2 and TRBJ2-5; 7 bases are shared with TRBD1. Germline-derived CDR1 and CDR2 are SGHTA and FQGNSA. The ends lost 2 bases at V and 5 bases at J; junction bases unmatched: 11. The CDR3 contains 16 residues. CDR3 residues: CASSLSPGGMGETQYF. The DNA of the CDR3 is TGTGCCAGCAGCTTATCCCCAGGGGGTATGGGGGAGACCCAGTACTTC.

The DNA for the CDR3 is TGCGCCAGCAGCTTGGAGGGCAGAGAAGCTTTCTTT. It is translated as CASSLEGREAFF. This chain connects TRBV5-1 to TRBJ1-1; D is ambiguous. CDR1 and CDR2 (germline): SGHRS, YFSETQ. CDR3 length equals 12 residues. V shed 0 bases and J shed 8 bases, with 8 bases lying between them. The variable domain in full, completed from reference TRBV5-1 and TRBJ1-1, reads KAGVTQTPRYLIKTRGQQVTLSCSPISGHRSVSWYQQTPGQGLQFLFEYFSETQRNKGNFPGRFSGRQFSNSRSEMNVSTLELGDSALYLCASSLEGREAFFGQGTRLTVV.

The CDR3 sequence is CASSVQETQYF. In DNA, the CDR3 is TGCGCCAGCAGCGTCCAAGAGACCCAGTACTTC. This chain connects TRBV5-1 to TRBJ2-5, with D unresolved. Trimming took off 4 bases at V and 1 base at J, with 2 bases between the two ends. The CDR3 has 11 amino acids. Germline V gene lookup returns CDR1 SGHRS and CDR2 YFSETQ.

V usage is TRBV29-1 and J usage is TRBJ2-3; possibly TRBD2 for D (6 bases). Germline CDR1 and CDR2: SQVTM and ANQGSEA. V gave up 3 bases and J gave up 3 bases, with 7 bases separating them. The length of the CDR3 is 12 residues. The CDR3 protein is CSVEEGTDTQYF. The DNA of the CDR3 is TGCAGCGTTGAGGAGGGTACAGATACGCAGTATTTT.

The chain combines TRBV14 with TRBJ1-2; D not certain. The V gene's germline CDR1 is SGHDN and CDR2 FVKESK. Trimming pared 0 bases from V and 7 bases from J, leaving 12 bases between. The CDR3 has 14 residues. CDR3 loop: CASSQELWISGYTF. The CDR3 DNA sequence: TGTGCCAGCAGCCAAGAGCTGTGGATCTCTGGCTACACCTTC.

This chain uses TRBV5-4 with TRBJ2-6, with D uncertain. The V and J ends lost 6 bases and 2 bases respectively, with 9 bases between them. CDR1 SGHNT and CDR2 YYREEE come from the germline V gene (reference sequence). The CDR3 totals 14 residues. The CDR3 is CASISSAGANVLTF. The DNA for the CDR3 is TGTGCCAGCATTTCGTCGGCTGGGGCCAACGTCCTGACTTTC.

The chain employs TRBV7-2 and TRBJ1-5; no firm D call. Per the germline V gene, CDR1 is SGHTA and CDR2 is FQGNSA. The CDR3 loop spans 15 amino acids. V was pared by 1 base and J by 0 bases, with 7 bases between. CDR3 nucleotides: TGTGCCAGCAGCTTAGGGCACGCTAGCAATCAGCCCCAGCATTTT. This codes for CASSLGHASNQPQHF.

The V and J genes are TRBV6-6 and TRBJ2-7, with D maybe TRBD2 (5 bases). The CDR3 is 14 amino acids. Germline CDR1 and CDR2: MNHNY and SVGAGI (reference sequence). Trimming took off 0 bases at V and 3 bases at J, with 9 bases between the two ends. CDR3 residues: CASSYSIGNYEQYF. The CDR3 region has the DNA TGTGCCAGCAGTTACTCGATCGGGAACTACGAGCAGTACTTC.

This clone was seen only a few times. This chain connects TRBV7-9 to TRBJ1-2; D is uncertain. The CDR3 runs to 16 residues. Germline CDR1 and CDR2: SEHNR and FQNEAQ (reference sequence). Trimming removed 5 bases from V and 4 bases from J, with 20 bases in between. CDR3 protein: CASSPMGGRVRYGYTF. The CDR3 DNA sequence: TGTGCCAGCAGCCCCATGGGTGGGAGAGTCCGCTATGGCTACACCTTC.

This clone has only one observation. The V call is TRBV19, the J call TRBJ2-7; 8 bases agree with TRBD2. This CDR3 comprises 13 residues. V trimming: 8 bases; J trimming: 6 bases; junction bases outside the gene matches: 9. Germline V gene data show CDR1 as LNHDA and CDR2 as SQIVND (reference sequence). Written as DNA, the CDR3 is TGTGCCAGTTCGTCAAGCGGGAGTGGCGAGCAGTACTTC. Translation gives CASSSSGSGEQYF. The full variable domain, rest sourced from reference TRBV19 and TRBJ2-7, is DGGITQSPKYLFRKEGQNVTLSCEQNLNHDAMYWYRQDPGQGLRLIYYSQIVNDFQKGDIAEGYSVSREKKESFPLTVTSAQKNPTAFYLCASSSSGSGEQYFGPGTRLTVT.

The genes are TRBV28 and TRBJ1-2; the D gene is possibly TRBD1 (6 bases). V was pared by 2 bases and J by 4 bases, with 14 bases between. The V gene's germline CDR1 is MDHEN and CDR2 SYDVKM. The CDR3 contains 15 residues. CDR3 sequence: CASSLTGSVSYGYTF. DNA of the CDR3: TGTGCCAGCAGTTTAACAGGGAGTGTGTCCTATGGCTACACCTTC.

The chain links TRBV29-1 to TRBJ2-2; maybe TRBD1 (6 bases). The CDR3 totals 13 residues. Germline assignment: CDR1 SQVTM and CDR2 ANQGSEA. The V gene lost 5 bases and the J gene lost 1 base, with 8 bases spanning the gap. Here the CDR3 reads CSVSTGNTGELFF. The CDR3 nucleotides read TGCAGCGTTTCGACAGGGAACACCGGGGAGCTGTTTTTT.

This clone has a handful of counts. The chain is built from TRBV29-1 and TRBJ1-2; TRBD1 matches at 8 bases. Germline-derived CDR1 and CDR2 are SQVTM and ANQGSEA. This CDR3 region has 13 residues. The V gene end was trimmed by 4 bases and the J gene end by 5 bases; junction bases not matched to a gene: 6. CDR3 nucleotides: TGCAGCGTTGTTGGGACAGGCGGATATGGCTACACCTTC. Amino acids: CSVVGTGGYGYTF. Combining the CDR3 with reference TRBV29-1 and TRBJ1-2 gives the whole variable domain SAVISQKPSRDICQRGTSLTIQCQVDSQVTMMFWYRQQPGQSLTLIATANQGSEATYESGFVIDKFPISRPNLTFSTLTVSNMSPEDSSIYLCSVVGTGGYGYTFGSGTRLTVV.

This chain connects TRBV5-6 to TRBJ1-1; D possibly corresponds to TRBD1 (5 bases). V lost 4 bases and J lost 5, with 6 bases in between. The CDR3 totals 11 residues. In germline, CDR1 is SGHDT, CDR2 YYEEEE. CDR3 region: CASSGGTEAFF. DNA for the CDR3: TGTGCCAGCAGCGGGGGGACTGAAGCTTTCTTT. The variable domain in full, with the rest retrieved from reference TRBV5-6 and TRBJ1-1, is DAGVTQSPTHLIKTRGQQVTLRCSPKSGHDTVSWYQQALGQGPQFIFQYYEEEERQRGNFPDRFSGHQFPNYSSELNVNALLLGDSALYLCASSGGTEAFFGQGTRLTVV.

The rearrangement joins TRBV5-1 to TRBJ2-3, with 7 bases matching TRBD2. Germline CDR1 is SGHRS and CDR2 is YFSETQ. The length of the CDR3 is 16 residues. Germline trimming cut 0 bases from V and 5 bases from J; bases unmatched to any gene: 9. In DNA, the CDR3 is TGCGCCAGCAGCTTGGCTGGCGGGAGAGGAGGAGATACGCAGTATTTT. Amino acid sequence: CASSLAGGRGGDTQYF.

There are a few counts of this clone. The chain links TRBV9 to TRBJ2-7, with 10 nucleotides matching TRBD1. This CDR3 comprises 15 residues. The germline CDR1 and CDR2 sequences are SGDLS and YYNGEE. The trim removed 2 bases at V and 4 bases at J, leaving 6 bases unmatched. As DNA, the CDR3 is TGTGCCAGCAGCGTTTCCGGGACAGGGGTTTACGAGCAGTACTTC. Protein product: CASSVSGTGVYEQYF.

The chain carries TRBV5-1 and TRBJ2-1; 10 bases are a match to TRBD2. V was clipped by 4 bases and J by 5 bases; unmatched bases: 6. The CDR3 has 15 amino acids. Per the germline V gene, CDR1 is SGHRS and CDR2 is YFSETQ. The CDR3 nucleotides are TGCGCCAGCAGCCCTCTAGCGGGGGACCACAATGAGCAGTTCTTC. Residues: CASSPLAGDHNEQFF.